Presented here are 26 T cell receptor beta chains from one specimen sequenced in a study of Graves' ophthalmopathy and Graves' hyperthyroidism. The TCR beta CDR3 regions underwent amplification from RNA transcripts. RT-PCR in the first round used HTBI primers; a second-round multiplex PCR followed. From the multiplex PCR reads, TCRdb called clonotypes with MiXCR, one entry per CDR3 protein. Of around 1.1 million distinct CDR3 sequences detected, around a third appear once; the ten largest clones hold approximately 12%. Sequenced input: peripheral blood or thyroid tissue (not recorded which). Every receptor here comes from an adult man with Graves' hyperthyroidism.

Many counts were recorded for this clonotype. The rearrangement links TRBV12-3 or TRBV12-4 to TRBJ2-7, with 7 bases lining up with TRBD1. The ends lost 3 bases at V and 2 bases at J; junction bases unmatched: 7. The CDR3 has 15 amino acids. CDR3 sequence reads: CASSFSGQGAYEQYF. The CDR3 DNA is TGTGCCAGCAGTTTTTCAGGCCAGGGGGCCTACGAGCAGTACTTC.

This clonotype was observed a handful of times. This chain joins TRBV7-2 and TRBJ2-5; the D gene is possibly TRBD1 (5 bases). V lost 3 bases and J lost 3, with 11 bases in between. Germline loops: CDR1 SGHTA, CDR2 FQGNSA. This CDR3 comprises 14 residues. The CDR3, as DNA: TGTGCCAGCAGCTTCCGGACAAACAAAGAGACCCAGTACTTC. Encoded protein: CASSFRTNKETQYF.

This sequence joins TRBV10-2 and TRBJ1-2, with D maybe TRBD1 (6 bases). Trimming cost V 2 bases and J 3 bases, with 10 bases left between them. The CDR3 runs to 14 residues. Germline V gene data show CDR1 as WSHSY and CDR2 as SAAADI. CDR3 sequence reads: CASSEDRMDYGYTF. In nucleotides, the CDR3 is TGCGCCAGCAGTGAGGACAGGATGGACTATGGCTACACCTTC.

The gene calls are TRBV6-5 and TRBJ2-7; possibly TRBD1 for D (5 bases). Germline-derived CDR1 and CDR2 are MNHEY and SVGAGI. CDR3 size: 17 residues. Trimming took 5 bases from V and 0 from J, leaving 20 bases between them. The CDR3 coding sequence is TGTGCCAGCAGTGGACACCTGCTGAGCTCATCCTCCTACGAGCAGTACTTC. This translates into CASSGHLLSSSSYEQYF.

In its sample, this clonotype was seen a few times. A read error may be the cause here, since a much bigger clone is one base away. This rearrangement joins TRBV24-1 to TRBJ2-5; no reliable D call. The V and J ends lost 4 bases and 3 bases respectively, with 14 bases between them. This CDR3 spans 15 amino acids. CDR1 KGHDR and CDR2 SFDVKD come from the germline V gene. In DNA form, the CDR3 reads TGTGCCACCAGTGAGGGTGGTGTGGCAGAAGAGACCCAGTACTTC. Amino acids: CATSEGGVAEETQYF.

The V and J genes are TRBV15 and TRBJ2-5, with 7 bases fitting TRBD1. Germline V gene sequence: CDR1 LNHNV, CDR2 YYDKDF (reference sequence). This CDR3 has 17 residues. V was pared by 1 base and J by 5 bases, with 13 bases of the junction left unmatched. CDR3 DNA sequence: TGTGCCACCAGCAGAGCCCAGGGGGTGGTAGGTCGGGAGACCCAGTACTTC. Translating it yields CATSRAQGVVGRETQYF.

The chain links TRBV14 to TRBJ2-5, with TRBD2 matching 10 bases. V shed 3 bases and J 5 bases; nucleotides not matched to a gene: 12. The CDR3 spans 17 residues. Germline V gene data show CDR1 as SGHDN and CDR2 as FVKESK. The CDR3 DNA reads as TGTGCCAGCAGCCATGATCTCAGCGGGGGGGCCCGGGAGACCCAGTACTTC. Protein: CASSHDLSGGARETQYF.

Details on this clonotype: Since a much larger clone is just one base distant, this may be a read error. This sequence joins TRBV7-2 and TRBJ2-7, with D unresolved. Trimming pared 1 base from V and 0 bases from J, leaving 13 bases between. Germline V gives CDR1 SGHTA, CDR2 FQGNSA. The CDR3 totals 16 residues. In DNA, the CDR3 is TGTGCCAGCAGCTTAGTTGGCGGATGCCCCTCCTACGAGCAGTACTTC. It yields the protein CASSLVGGCPSYEQYF.

Note on this clonotype: One base away lies a much larger clone, so this may be a sequencing read error. The genes are TRBV7-9 and TRBJ2-7; 8 positions match TRBD2. With 2 bases clipped from V and 5 bases from J, the junction kept 8 bases outside the gene matches. CDR1 and CDR2 (germline): SEHNR, FQNEAQ (reference sequence). The CDR3 is 15 residues long. The CDR3 loop is CASSLLGSGGDEQYF. The CDR3 coding sequence is TGTGCCAGCAGCTTACTCGGCTCGGGAGGGGACGAGCAGTACTTC.

With regard to this clonotype: The final CDR3 position lacks the conserved phenylalanine or tryptophan, pointing to a likely read error. The DNA is omitted, as the CDR3 cannot be located on it reliably, and the CDR3 follows TCRdb's listing. This chain's CDR3 is CASSQDGGVWTS. This chain uses TRBV14 with TRBJ2-2; TRBD2 reflects the table's D call only, with no check against the DNA. The CDR3 length equals 12 residues, ends included. Germline V gene sequence: CDR1 SGHDN, CDR2 FVKESK.

This clonotype has at least ten counts. The V and J genes are TRBV5-1 and TRBJ2-5, with 7 bases fitting TRBD2. This CDR3 region has 15 residues. The trim removed 1 base at V and 1 base at J, leaving 4 bases unmatched. Germline loops: CDR1 SGHRS, CDR2 YFSETQ. The CDR3 loop is CASSLTAGIQETQYF. The CDR3 DNA sequence: TGCGCCAGCAGCTTGACAGCGGGGATCCAAGAGACCCAGTACTTC.

The chain joins TRBV7-2 to TRBJ1-4, with TRBD1 matching over 11 bases. The CDR3 loop spans 16 amino acids. V shed 6 bases and J 0 bases; nucleotides not matched to a gene: 3. In germline, CDR1 is SGHTA, CDR2 FQGNSA. In DNA form, the CDR3 reads TGTGCCAGCAGGAAGGACAGGGGGCCAACTAATGAAAAACTGTTTTTT. Its translation is CASRKDRGPTNEKLFF.

The table lists this clonotype with many counts. The chain couples TRBV20-1 to TRBJ1-3, with unresolved D. Germline CDR1 reads DFQATT; CDR2 reads SNEGSKA (reference sequence). The CDR3 is made up of 15 amino acids. Trimming stripped 3 bases from V and 4 bases from J, with 16 bases between. In nucleotides, the CDR3 is TGCAGTGCTAGCGAATCGCCCTTCGGAGGAAACACCATATATTTT. This sequence encodes CSASESPFGGNTIYF.

Only a few counts were recorded for this clonotype. The gene calls are TRBV11-2 and TRBJ2-7; D gene uncertain. This CDR3 contains 14 residues. Per the germline V gene, CDR1 is SGHAT and CDR2 is FQNNGV. Trimming removed 5 bases from V and 0 bases from J, with 11 bases in between. The CDR3 is CASSRSIGSYEQYF. Written as DNA, the CDR3 is TGTGCCAGCAGCCGTAGTATAGGCTCCTACGAGCAGTACTTC.

The rearrangement links TRBV9 to TRBJ1-1; D might be TRBD1 (6 bases). CDR1 and CDR2 from the germline V gene are SGDLS and YYNGEE. The CDR3 is 15 residues long. V lost 3 bases and J lost 3, with 15 bases in between. CDR3 DNA: TGTGCCAGCAGCGCCTATGGGGGGCGCCACACTGAAGCTTTCTTT. Amino acids: CASSAYGGRHTEAFF.

This clonotype was detected many times. The J gene is TRBJ1-1, the V gene TRBV5-1; 10 bases are shared with TRBD1. Looked up from germline, CDR1 is SGHRS and CDR2 is YFSETQ. The junction had 4 bases not matched to a gene; V was cut back by 2 bases and J by 0 bases. The CDR3 runs 16 residues. This chain's CDR3 is CASSLQGQGMNTEAFF. The CDR3 DNA sequence: TGCGCCAGCAGCTTACAGGGACAGGGGATGAACACTGAAGCTTTCTTT.

The chain joins TRBV10-3 to TRBJ1-1, with 10 bases fitting TRBD1. The CDR3 is 16 residues long. The V segment lost 10 bases and the J segment 4 bases; nucleotides outside the gene matches: 15. Looked up from germline, CDR1 is ENHRY and CDR2 is SYGVKD. The CDR3 nucleotides are TGTGCCAGCAGAGAGACCGGGACAGGGGTCGGCACTGAAGCTTTCTTT. This gives the protein CASRETGTGVGTEAFF.

A remark on this clonotype: The CDR3 ends on some other residue instead of the conserved phenylalanine or tryptophan, so this is likely a read error. Because the CDR3's place on the DNA is in doubt, the DNA is left out and the CDR3 is given as listed by TCRdb. The chain uses TRBV5-4 and TRBJ1-2; the listed D gene, TRBD1, was not tested against the DNA. The CDR3 has 15 amino acids, counting both end residues. CDR1 and CDR2 from the germline V gene are SGHNT and YYREEE (reference sequence). CDR3 region: CASSLGTGLTMATQS.

In this sample, this clonotype turned up many times. The gene calls are TRBV7-7 and TRBJ2-5; TRBD1 aligns across 8 bases. V was pared by 5 bases and J by 5 bases, with 7 bases of the junction left unmatched. CDR3 length equals 14 residues. The germline V gene encodes CDR1 SSHAT and CDR2 FNYEAQ (reference sequence). The CDR3 is CASSPRQGQETQYF. The CDR3 DNA reads TGTGCCAGCAGCCCCCGACAGGGGCAGGAGACCCAGTACTTC.

This clonotype was observed a handful of times. This chain uses TRBV6-6 with TRBJ2-7; TRBD1 might be the D (6 bases). Deletions cut 4 bases from V and 9 bases from J, with 19 bases between. Germline V gene lookup returns CDR1 MNHNY and CDR2 SVGAGI (reference sequence). The CDR3 runs to 14 residues. CDR3 amino acids: CASSSQGASTGQYF. In DNA form, the CDR3 reads TGTGCCAGCAGTTCACAGGGTGCAAGTACTGGGCAGTACTTC.

The chain has TRBV12-3 or TRBV12-4 and TRBJ1-4; D uncertain. The CDR3 has 14 amino acids. Trimming pared 6 bases from V and 8 bases from J, leaving 16 bases between. The CDR3 bases are TGTGCCAGCAGCCCGACAACTACCCCGGAAAAACTGTTTTTT. This gives the protein CASSPTTTPEKLFF.

Ten or more counts support this clonotype. V gene TRBV2 combines with J gene TRBJ1-6; 7 nucleotides agree with TRBD1. The CDR3 is 16 amino acids. CDR1 and CDR2 from the germline V gene are SNHLY and FYNNEI. Trimming at V came to 8 bases and at J to 4 bases, leaving 11 bases not matched to a gene. The CDR3 is CASRYDRAVYNSPLHF. CDR3 nucleotide sequence: TGTGCCAGCCGATACGACAGGGCCGTTTATAATTCACCCCTCCACTTT. Full variable domain (remainder filled in from reference TRBV2 and TRBJ1-6): EPEVTQTPSHQVTQMGQEVILRCVPISNHLYFYWYRQILGQKVEFLVSFYNNEISEKSEIFDDQFSVERPDGSNFTLKIRSTKLEDSAMYFCASRYDRAVYNSPLHFGNGTRLTVT.

The chain carries TRBV11-2 and TRBJ2-3; D gene unclear. Germline V gene lookup returns CDR1 SGHAT and CDR2 FQNNGV. With 6 bases removed from V and 7 bases from J, the gap between germline ends came to 11 bases. The CDR3 runs to 12 residues. The DNA of the CDR3 is TGTGCCAGCAGGGACCGACACAATACGCAGTATTTT. Its protein product is CASRDRHNTQYF.

This clonotype appeared many times. V gene TRBV24-1 combines with J gene TRBJ1-2; possibly TRBD1 for D (5 bases). Germline values: CDR1 KGHDR, CDR2 SFDVKD. V shed 4 bases and J shed 7 bases, with 18 bases lying between them. The CDR3 is 15 amino acids. The CDR3, as DNA: TGTGCCACCAGTGAACCAGGGATGGCTCATGGTGGCTACACCTTC. It specifies CATSEPGMAHGGYTF.

This clonotype was found many times. This chain connects TRBV5-8 to TRBJ1-2; possibly TRBD1 for D (6 bases). Germline assignment: CDR1 SGHTS and CDR2 YDEGEE. V was clipped by 4 bases and J by 2 bases, with 9 bases between them. The CDR3 consists of 13 residues. CDR3 sequence reads: CASSHDRNYGYTF. The DNA for the CDR3 is TGTGCCAGCAGCCATGACAGGAACTATGGCTACACCTTC.

This clonotype appeared many times. V gene TRBV10-1 combines with J gene TRBJ2-7; 14 bases line up with TRBD2. V dropped 9 bases and J dropped 7; count of bases not matched to a gene: 8. The CDR3 spans 14 residues. Germline values: CDR1 WNHNN, CDR2 SYGVQD (reference sequence). CDR3 in amino acids: CARRLAGGPREQYF. The CDR3 DNA follows: TGCGCCAGAAGACTAGCGGGAGGGCCTCGAGAGCAGTACTTC.